This T cell receptor beta chain came from a study of blood T cell repertoires in COVID-19. Germline CDR1 is SGDLS and CDR2 is YYNGEE. This CDR3 contains 15 residues. J lost 5 bases, V lost 4 bases, and 11 bases had no gene match. Clones were sequenced by immunoSEQ multiplex PCR, and TCRdb holds only the in-frame ones, with some missing. The sample has roughly 230,000 clones; approximately 92% are singletons. The chain couples TRBV9 to TRBJ1-2; TRBD1 aligns across 7 bases. Material for sequencing was peripheral blood. This clonotype was sampled from a woman in her forties who had recovered from COVID-19. As DNA, the CDR3 is TGTGCCAGCAGCTTACGTCCCGGGACAGATTATGGCTACACCTTC. This encodes CASSLRPGTDYGYTF. The variable domain in full, completed from reference TRBV9 and TRBJ1-2, reads DSGVTQTPKHLITATGQRVTLRCSPRSGDLSVYWYQQSLDQGLQFLIQYYNGEERAKGNILERFSAQQFPDLHSELNLSSLELGDSALYFCASSLRPGTDYGYTFGSGTRLTVV.